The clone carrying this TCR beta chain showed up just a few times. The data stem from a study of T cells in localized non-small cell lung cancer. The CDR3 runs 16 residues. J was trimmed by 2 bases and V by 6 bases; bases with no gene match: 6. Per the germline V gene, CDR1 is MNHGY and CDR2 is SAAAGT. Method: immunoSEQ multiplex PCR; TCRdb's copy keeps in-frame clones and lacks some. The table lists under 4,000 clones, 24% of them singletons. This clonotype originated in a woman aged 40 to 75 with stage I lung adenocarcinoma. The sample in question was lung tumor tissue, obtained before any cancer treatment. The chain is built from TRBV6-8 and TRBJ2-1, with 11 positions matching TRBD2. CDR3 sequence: CASSGTTSGAYNEQFF. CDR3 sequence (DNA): TGTGCCAGCAGCGGTACGACTAGCGGGGCCTACAATGAGCAGTTCTTC.